These 32 T cell receptor beta chains came from one sample sequenced in a study of blood T cell repertoires in COVID-19. The data were produced by immunoSEQ multiplex PCR, yet TCRdb's version contains in-frame clones alone and is incomplete. The sample shows roughly 40,000 clones, around nine tenths of them seen only once. Sequencing was carried out using peripheral blood. All receptors come from a human donor in a cohort sampled during active COVID-19.

The rearrangement links TRBV6-4 to TRBJ2-1, with D unresolved. The CDR3 is made up of 16 amino acids. V was pared by 0 bases and J by 7 bases, with 16 bases between. CDR1 and CDR2 from the germline V gene are MRHNA and SNTAGT. The CDR3: CASSDSASVEWNEQFF. In DNA, the CDR3 is TGTGCCAGCAGTGACTCGGCGTCGGTGGAGTGGAATGAGCAGTTCTTC.

This rearrangement joins TRBV15 to TRBJ1-5, with D possibly being TRBD1 (5 bases). The V end lost 0 bases, the J end lost 11 bases, and 14 bases lay between the germline ends. Per the germline V gene, CDR1 is LNHNV and CDR2 is YYDKDF (reference sequence). This CDR3 spans 14 amino acids. The CDR3 coding sequence is TGTGCCACCAGCAGAGATGTCTGGGGGGAGGCCCAGCATTTT. Its translation: CATSRDVWGEAQHF.

V usage is TRBV4-1 and J usage is TRBJ2-2, with TRBD1 as a possible D gene (7 bases). Germline CDR1 and CDR2: MGHRA and YSYEKL. Trimming stripped 0 bases from V and 8 bases from J, with 16 bases between. The CDR3 is made up of 16 amino acids. The CDR3 here is CASSQESRRGQGELFF. DNA of the CDR3: TGCGCCAGCAGCCAAGAGAGTAGGAGGGGGCAGGGGGAGCTGTTTTTT.

The V and J genes are TRBV28 and TRBJ1-3; D ambiguous. V shed 5 bases and J shed 0 bases, with 17 bases lying between them. The germline gives CDR1 MDHEN, CDR2 SYDVKM. The CDR3 extends over 17 amino acids. The CDR3: CASSRRGWESSGNTIYF. CDR3 DNA: TGTGCCAGCAGTCGCCGCGGTTGGGAGAGCTCTGGAAACACCATATATTTT.

This sequence joins TRBV7-2 and TRBJ1-4; D is unresolved. CDR3 length: 13 amino acids. CDR1 and CDR2 (germline): SGHTA, FQGNSA. The ends were cut back, 5 bases at V and 15 bases at J, with 19 bases in the middle. CDR3 sequence reads: CASSPQTTVGLFF. In DNA form, the CDR3 reads TGTGCCAGCAGCCCACAGACGACCGTGGGCTTGTTTTTT.

The chain has TRBV7-9 and TRBJ1-2; maybe TRBD1 (6 bases). The germline V and J ends were trimmed by 4 bases and 4 bases, with 16 bases remaining between them. Germline lookup yields CDR1 SEHNR and CDR2 FQNEAQ (reference sequence). This CDR3 has 15 residues. As DNA, the CDR3 is TGTGCCAGCAGCTCCTGGACCGGGACATTCTATGGCTACACCTTC. Protein: CASSSWTGTFYGYTF.

The chain joins TRBV5-4 to TRBJ2-5; TRBD1 aligns across 7 bases. The V gene's germline CDR1 is SGHNT and CDR2 YYREEE (reference sequence). The CDR3 is 16 residues long. V shed 0 bases and J 4 bases; nucleotides not matched to a gene: 9. The CDR3 DNA follows: TGTGCCAGCAGCTTGGAATCGGCAGGGGGACGAGAGACCCAGTACTTC. This encodes CASSLESAGGRETQYF.

The J gene is TRBJ1-1, the V gene TRBV2; 8 positions match TRBD1. Trimming cost V 11 bases and J 2 bases; bases outside gene matches: 10. The germline gives CDR1 SNHLY, CDR2 FYNNEI. The CDR3 contains 14 residues. The CDR3 DNA is TGTGCCTGTATCAGGGGGCAAGTAAACACTGAAGCTTTCTTT. Amino acids: CACIRGQVNTEAFF.

The chain joins TRBV24-1 to TRBJ2-2, with D maybe TRBD1 (6 bases). CDR3 length equals 19 residues. Germline V lookup: CDR1 KGHDR, CDR2 SFDVKD. The V and J ends lost 0 bases and 0 bases respectively, with 16 bases between them. The CDR3 loop is CATSDLDNRVKANTGELFF. The CDR3 DNA sequence: TGTGCCACCAGTGATTTGGATAACAGGGTAAAGGCGAACACCGGGGAGCTGTTTTTT.

The chain uses TRBV15 and TRBJ2-7; D is uncertain. There are 13 residues in the CDR3. The V gene lost 4 bases and the J gene lost 6 bases, with 13 bases spanning the gap. The germline gives CDR1 LNHNV, CDR2 YYDKDF (reference sequence). The CDR3 loop reads CATSTQRRSEQYF. For the CDR3, the DNA is TGTGCCACCAGCACCCAGAGAAGGAGCGAGCAGTACTTC.

CDR3 amino acids: CASGLVVGSSYEQYF. DNA of the CDR3: TGTGCTAGTGGTTTGGTAGTCGGGAGCTCCTACGAGCAGTACTTC. J is TRBJ2-7 and V is TRBV12-5; perhaps TRBD2 as D (6 bases). There are 15 residues in the CDR3. Germline values: CDR1 LGHNT, CDR2 FRNRAP. V lost 0 bases, J lost 0 bases, and 9 bases lay in between.

This clone showed up just a few times. The chain joins TRBV5-6 to TRBJ2-1; 9 bases align to TRBD2. J was trimmed by 4 bases and V by 2 bases; bases with no gene match: 4. CDR1 and CDR2 from the germline V gene are SGHDT and YYEEEE. The CDR3 is made up of 15 amino acids. The CDR3 spells CASSFSGREYNEQFF. Written as DNA, the CDR3 is TGTGCCAGCAGCTTTAGCGGGAGAGAATACAATGAGCAGTTCTTC.

The chain joins TRBV30 to TRBJ1-2; TRBD1 aligns across 8 bases. CDR1 GTSNPN and CDR2 SVGIG come from the germline V gene (reference sequence). There are 14 residues in the CDR3. V lost 6 bases and J lost 4; bases outside the gene matches: 10. The CDR3 spells CACNPRTGPYGYTF. The CDR3 DNA reads as TGTGCCTGCAACCCGCGGACAGGGCCCTATGGCTACACCTTC.

The chain joins TRBV28 to TRBJ1-3; D is unclear. CDR1 and CDR2 from the germline V gene are MDHEN and SYDVKM. The CDR3 is 14 amino acids. Deletions cut 0 bases from V and 1 base from J, with 4 bases between. CDR3 residues: CASSLWASGNTIYF. The CDR3 DNA sequence: TGTGCCAGCAGTTTATGGGCATCTGGAAACACCATATATTTT.

The V call is TRBV5-6, the J call TRBJ2-1; a weak D match, TRBD2 (5 bases). The CDR3 is 12 amino acids. The germline V gene encodes CDR1 SGHDT and CDR2 YYEEEE. Trimming took off 0 bases at V and 9 bases at J, with 7 bases between the two ends. The CDR3 reads CASSLVGVEQFF. The CDR3 bases are TGTGCCAGCAGCTTGGTCGGGGTTGAGCAGTTCTTC.

V and J are TRBV5-6 and TRBJ2-3, with TRBD2 matching 13 bases. V lost 1 base, J lost 4 bases, and 3 bases stayed unmatched. CDR3 size: 16 residues. The germline V gene has CDR1 SGHDT and CDR2 YYEEEE. The CDR3 sequence: CASSLWTSGGADTQYF. For the CDR3, the DNA is TGTGCCAGCAGCTTGTGGACTAGCGGGGGAGCAGATACGCAGTATTTT.

The chain is built from TRBV14 and TRBJ2-5; no clear D gene. The V gene's germline CDR1 is SGHDN and CDR2 FVKESK. This CDR3 has 12 residues. V lost 1 base and J lost 4, with 4 bases in between. The CDR3 sequence is CASSQVRETQYF. The CDR3 DNA follows: TGTGCCAGCAGCCAAGTTCGAGAGACCCAGTACTTC.

V gene TRBV5-1 combines with J gene TRBJ1-2; a possible D gene is TRBD1 (6 bases). Trimming pared 0 bases from V and 3 bases from J, leaving 15 bases between. The CDR3 covers 16 residues. CDR1 and CDR2 (germline): SGHRS, YFSETQ. CDR3 sequence reads: CASSLVPQGGDYGYTF. The CDR3 region has the DNA TGCGCCAGCAGCTTGGTTCCTCAAGGGGGGGACTATGGCTACACCTTC.

This chain links TRBV10-3 with TRBJ2-1, with D perhaps matching TRBD2 (5 bases). Trimming pared 6 bases from V and 4 bases from J, leaving 10 bases between. The CDR3 is 13 amino acids. Germline CDR1 and CDR2: ENHRY and SYGVKD. Here the CDR3 reads CAIRGSGYNEQFF. The DNA of the CDR3 is TGTGCCATCAGGGGGTCGGGATACAATGAGCAGTTCTTC.

This rearrangement joins TRBV6-5 to TRBJ2-7, with 7 bases fitting TRBD2. Germline trimming cut 6 bases from V and 2 bases from J; bases unmatched to any gene: 10. The CDR3 runs to 15 residues. The germline V gene encodes CDR1 MNHEY and CDR2 SVGAGI. For the CDR3, the DNA is TGTGCCAGCAGGCTCGGGGGGTCGTCGGCCTACGAGCAGTACTTC. This codes for CASRLGGSSAYEQYF.

This clone was counted a few times. The CDR3 here is CASSDSRDTDTQYF. The CDR3 DNA reads as TGTGCCAGCAGTGACTCCAGGGACACAGATACGCAGTATTTT. V usage is TRBV6-4 and J usage is TRBJ2-3, with D possibly matching TRBD1 (5 bases). The CDR3 totals 14 residues. V was trimmed by 0 bases and J by 2 bases, leaving 6 bases between them. Germline V gene sequence: CDR1 MRHNA, CDR2 SNTAGT.

The gene calls are TRBV24-1 and TRBJ2-5; D perhaps matches TRBD1 (6 bases). V was cut by 3 bases and J by 2 bases, with 12 bases left in between. The CDR3 has 15 amino acids. Per the germline V gene, CDR1 is KGHDR and CDR2 is SFDVKD. DNA of the CDR3: TGTGCCACCAGTGATGGGGGACACAAACAAGAGACCCAGTACTTC. Translation: CATSDGGHKQETQYF.

The V and J genes are TRBV5-5 and TRBJ2-7, with TRBD1 as a possible D gene (6 bases). The CDR3 contains 15 residues. Germline assignment: CDR1 SGHKS and CDR2 YYEKEE (reference sequence). V was trimmed by 0 bases and J by 0 bases, leaving 10 bases between them. The CDR3 loop is CASSLAGQLSYEQYF. The CDR3 DNA is TGTGCCAGCAGCTTGGCCGGACAGCTCTCCTACGAGCAGTACTTC.

The V gene is TRBV9, the J gene TRBJ1-6; no definite D call. V lost 3 bases to trimming and J lost 7 bases, with 8 bases between them. CDR1 and CDR2 (germline): SGDLS, YYNGEE. The CDR3 runs to 13 residues. This chain's CDR3 is CASSGGENSPLHF. The CDR3 region has the DNA TGTGCCAGCAGCGGGGGAGAGAATTCACCCCTCCACTTT. Drawing the rest from reference TRBV9 and TRBJ1-6, the complete variable domain is DSGVTQTPKHLITATGQRVTLRCSPRSGDLSVYWYQQSLDQGLQFLIQYYNGEERAKGNILERFSAQQFPDLHSELNLSSLELGDSALYFCASSGGENSPLHFGNGTRLTVT.

This clone was seen only once. J is TRBJ2-5 and V is TRBV7-2; TRBD2 might be the D (6 bases). There are 14 residues in the CDR3. The V and J ends lost 1 base and 3 bases respectively, with 9 bases between them. Germline CDR1 SGHTA, CDR2 FQGNSA. The CDR3 DNA follows: TGTGCCAGCAGCTTAGTCGGGGGAGAAGAGACCCAGTACTTC. Residues: CASSLVGGEETQYF.

This clone was found once. The gene calls are TRBV7-8 and TRBJ2-7, with D possibly TRBD2 on 6 matching bases. Trimming removed 0 bases from V and 2 bases from J, with 14 bases in between. Germline V gene data show CDR1 as SGHVS and CDR2 as FQNEAQ. The CDR3 extends over 16 amino acids. CDR3 protein: CASSLAAVADTYEQYF. For the CDR3, the DNA is TGTGCCAGCAGCTTAGCGGCAGTAGCGGATACCTACGAGCAGTACTTC.

This chain joins TRBV2 and TRBJ2-1, with 8 bases identical to TRBD2. V was pared by 7 bases and J by 8 bases, with 13 bases of the junction left unmatched. The CDR3 has 15 residues. Germline V lookup: CDR1 SNHLY, CDR2 FYNNEI. CDR3 sequence reads: CASKRDSGVTYEQFF. In nucleotides, the CDR3 is TGTGCCAGCAAGAGGGATAGCGGGGTAACTTATGAGCAGTTCTTC.

This chain connects TRBV9 to TRBJ2-7, with D possibly TRBD2 on 5 matching bases. The V end was cut by 0 bases, the J end by 1 base, with 11 bases between. CDR1 is SGDLS, CDR2 YYNGEE, per germline. This CDR3 contains 15 residues. Here the CDR3 reads CASSVGSDYSYEQYF. CDR3 nucleotides: TGTGCCAGCAGCGTAGGTAGCGACTATTCCTACGAGCAGTACTTC. Looking up the rest from reference TRBV9 and TRBJ2-7 gives the full variable domain: DSGVTQTPKHLITATGQRVTLRCSPRSGDLSVYWYQQSLDQGLQFLIQYYNGEERAKGNILERFSAQQFPDLHSELNLSSLELGDSALYFCASSVGSDYSYEQYFGPGTRLTVT.

The rearrangement uses TRBV25-1 and TRBJ2-1; D is possibly TRBD2 (7 bases). Trimming left V 6 bases short and J 4 bases short, with 22 bases between. The CDR3 is 17 amino acids. Per the germline V gene, CDR1 is MGHDK and CDR2 is SYGVNS. The DNA of the CDR3 is TGTGCCAGCAGCCCCCTTGTAGGGGGGGGCGAGTACAATGAGCAGTTCTTC. This gives the protein CASSPLVGGGEYNEQFF.

The rearrangement links TRBV14 to TRBJ2-3; TRBD2 aligns across 9 bases. CDR3 length: 14 amino acids. V was pared by 4 bases and J by 2 bases, with 1 base of the junction left unmatched. CDR1 is SGHDN, CDR2 FVKESK, per germline. The chain's CDR3 is CASSRTSDTDTQYF. The CDR3 DNA reads TGTGCCAGCAGCCGGACTAGCGACACAGATACGCAGTATTTT.

The chain is built from TRBV29-1 and TRBJ2-4; possible D gene TRBD1, 5 bases. Between the trimmed V and J ends, which lost 4 bases and 6 bases, there was a span of 7 bases. This CDR3 is 11 amino acids long. Germline loops: CDR1 SQVTM, CDR2 ANQGSEA. The CDR3 DNA sequence: TGCAGCGTTGCGACAGCAAACATTCAGTACTTC. Protein sequence: CSVATANIQYF.

This clone was picked up one time. The rearrangement uses TRBV2 and TRBJ2-7; a weak D match, TRBD2 (6 bases). Trimming took 3 bases from V and 1 from J, leaving 10 bases between them. The V gene's germline CDR1 is SNHLY and CDR2 FYNNEI. CDR3 size: 14 residues. DNA of the CDR3: TGTGCCAGCAGTGATGGCGGGATATCCTACGAGCAGTACTTC. This encodes CASSDGGISYEQYF.